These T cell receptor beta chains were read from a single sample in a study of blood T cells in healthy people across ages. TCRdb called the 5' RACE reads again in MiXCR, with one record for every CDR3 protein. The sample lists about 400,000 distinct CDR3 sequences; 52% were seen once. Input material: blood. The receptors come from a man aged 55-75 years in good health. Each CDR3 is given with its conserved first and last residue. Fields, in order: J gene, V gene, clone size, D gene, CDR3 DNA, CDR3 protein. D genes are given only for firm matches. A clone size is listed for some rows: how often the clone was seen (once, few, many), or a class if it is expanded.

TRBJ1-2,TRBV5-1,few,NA,TGCGCCAGCAGCTTGGGGCTCAAGAACTATGGCTACACCTTC,CASSLGLKNYGYTF
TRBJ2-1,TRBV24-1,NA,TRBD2,TGTGCCACCAGTGATTTCGGGACTAGCGGAAATGAGCAGTTCTTC,CATSDFGTSGNEQFF
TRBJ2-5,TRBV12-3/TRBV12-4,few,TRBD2,TGTGCCAGCAGTTTGAGCGGGGGGGTTCAAGAGACCCAGTACTTC,CASSLSGGVQETQYF
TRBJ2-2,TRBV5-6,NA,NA,TGTGCCAGCAGCGTGGGACGACGAGGCACCGGGGAGCTGTTTTTT,CASSVGRRGTGELFF
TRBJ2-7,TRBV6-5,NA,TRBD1,TGTGCCAGCAGTTACTCGCTTGAAACAGGGGGCTACGAGCAGTACTTC,CASSYSLETGGYEQYF
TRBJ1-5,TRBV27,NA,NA,TGTGCCAGCAGTTTATCGGCAGTTAGCAATCAGCCCCAGCATTTT,CASSLSAVSNQPQHF
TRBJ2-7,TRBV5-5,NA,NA,TGTGCCAGCGGCTTCGGGACGGGTATCTACGAGCAGTACTTC,CASGFGTGIYEQYF
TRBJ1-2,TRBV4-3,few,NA,TGCGCCAGCAGCCGATCAGGGGCCCCCGGAGGCTACACCTTC,CASSRSGAPGGYTF
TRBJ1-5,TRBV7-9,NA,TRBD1,TGTGCCAGCAGCTCCGGGACAGGGGTAGGTCAGCCCCAGCATTTT,CASSSGTGVGQPQHF
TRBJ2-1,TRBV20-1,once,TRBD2,TGCAGTGCCCGATTTAGCGGGAGGAAAAATGAGCAGTTCTTC,CSARFSGRKNEQFF
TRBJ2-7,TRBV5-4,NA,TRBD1,TGTGCCAGCAGCTGGACAGGGGGAGAGCAGTACTTC,CASSWTGGEQYF
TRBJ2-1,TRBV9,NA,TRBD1,TGTGCCAGCAGCGCCGGGGGGACAGGGCTCTACAATGAGCAGTTCTTC,CASSAGGTGLYNEQFF
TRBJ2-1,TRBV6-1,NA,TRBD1,TGTGCCAGCAGCGCCCAGTCCGGGACAGGGAGGGGTGAGCAGTTCTTC,CASSAQSGTGRGEQFF
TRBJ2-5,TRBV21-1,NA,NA,TGTGCCAGCAGCAAAGGAGAAGGGACTACCCAAGAGACCCAGTACTTC,CASSKGEGTTQETQYF
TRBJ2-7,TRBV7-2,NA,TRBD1,TGTGCCAGCAGCCTCCCCCCGGGACAGGGGTCAAGCCACGAGCAGTACTTC,CASSLPPGQGSSHEQYF
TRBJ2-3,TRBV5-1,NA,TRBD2,TGCGCCAGCAGCCAGGCCGGGGGGACCTACAATGAGCAGTATTTT,CASSQAGGTYNEQYF
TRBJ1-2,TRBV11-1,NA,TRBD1,TGTGCCAGCAGTCCGGACAGGAACCATGGCTACACCTTC,CASSPDRNHGYTF
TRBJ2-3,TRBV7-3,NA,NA,TGTGCCAGCAGCTGGAATCAAGGAGATACGCAGTATTTT,CASSWNQGDTQYF
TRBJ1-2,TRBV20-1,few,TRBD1,TGCAGTGCCCTGGGGACAGGGAACTATGGCTACACCTTC,CSALGTGNYGYTF
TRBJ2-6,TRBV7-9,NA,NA,TGTGCCAGCAGCTTCACAGGGGGGGCCAACGTCCTGACTTTC,CASSFTGGANVLTF
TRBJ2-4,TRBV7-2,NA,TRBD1,TGTGCCAGCAGCTCCCGACAGGGGACGAACATTCAGTACTTC,CASSSRQGTNIQYF
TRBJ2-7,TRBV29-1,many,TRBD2,TGCAGCGTTTTCGTTAGCGGGAGGGCCCTCCACGAGCAGTACTTC,CSVFVSGRALHEQYF
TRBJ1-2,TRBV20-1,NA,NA,TGCAGTGCTAGAGTCCCAGGAGGCGGCTACACCTTC,CSARVPGGGYTF
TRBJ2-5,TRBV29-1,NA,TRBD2,TGCAGCGTTGAAGGGACTAGCGGGAGGAGGCGTGAGACCCAGTACTTC,CSVEGTSGRRRETQYF
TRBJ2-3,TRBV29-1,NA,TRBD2,TGCAGCATTGCCCTAACCCCGGGACTAGCGGATACGCAGTATTTT,CSIALTPGLADTQYF
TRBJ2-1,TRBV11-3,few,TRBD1,TGTGCCAGCAGCATCCCATTTGAAGGACAGGTGGGTTCCTACAATGAGCAGTTCTTC,CASSIPFEGQVGSYNEQFF
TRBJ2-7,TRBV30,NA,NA,TGTGCCTGGATCCCCCTGGGGCCCTCCTACGAGCAGTACTTC,CAWIPLGPSYEQYF
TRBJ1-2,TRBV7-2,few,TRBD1,TGTGCCAGCAGCTTAGCGAGGGCAGGGGGTGGCTACACCTTC,CASSLARAGGGYTF
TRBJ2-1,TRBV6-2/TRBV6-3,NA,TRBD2,TGTGCCAGCAGCCCCGGGACTAGCAGGTACAATGAGCAGTTCTTC,CASSPGTSRYNEQFF
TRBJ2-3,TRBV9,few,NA,TGTGCCAGCAGCGTAGCAGGTAGTGCAGATACGCAGTATTTT,CASSVAGSADTQYF
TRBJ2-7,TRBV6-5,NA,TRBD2,TGTGCCACCGGGGGGGCCTCCTACGAGCAGTACTTC,CATGGASYEQYF
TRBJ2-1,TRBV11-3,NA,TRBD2,TGTGCCAGCAGCCCCCGTAGCGGGAGGGCCAAAAATGAGCAGTTCTTC,CASSPRSGRAKNEQFF
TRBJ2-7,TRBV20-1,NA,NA,TGCAGTGCTAGAGCCCCCGACAGCCGCGAGCAGTACTTC,CSARAPDSREQYF
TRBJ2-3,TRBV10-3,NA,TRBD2,TGTGCCATCAACGGGGGGGAGACAGATACGCAGTATTTT,CAINGGETDTQYF
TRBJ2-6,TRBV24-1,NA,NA,TGTGCCACCAGCCTTGCGAGCTCTGGGGCCAACGTCCTGACTTTC,CATSLASSGANVLTF
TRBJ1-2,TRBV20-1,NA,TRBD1,TGCAGTGCTAGAGTCACGACAGGGGGCGACTATGGCTACACCTTC,CSARVTTGGDYGYTF
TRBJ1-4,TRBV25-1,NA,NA,TGTGCCAGCAGTGAATATTTGGGTGGTGATGAAAAACTGTTTTTT,CASSEYLGGDEKLFF
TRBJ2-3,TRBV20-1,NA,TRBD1,TGCAGTGCGCAAGGGGGGGGACAGGGGGCTGCAGATACGCAGTATTTT,CSAQGGGQGAADTQYF
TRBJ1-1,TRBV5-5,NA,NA,TGTGCCAGCAGAACTGAAGCTTTCTTT,CASRTEAFF
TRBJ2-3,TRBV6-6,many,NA,TGTGCCAGCAGTCCTTCGGGACGAGAGCCTCCAGATACGCAGTATTTT,CASSPSGREPPDTQYF
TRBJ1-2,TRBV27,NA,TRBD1,TGTGCCAGCAGTTTGGGGACAGGGTACTATGGCTACACCTTC,CASSLGTGYYGYTF
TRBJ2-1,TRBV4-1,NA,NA,TGCGCCAGCAGCCAAGAGGGGAGACAGACTTTCTATGAGCAGTTCTTC,CASSQEGRQTFYEQFF
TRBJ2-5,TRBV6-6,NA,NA,TGTGCCAGCAGTTACTTCATTAGCGAGACCCAGTACTTC,CASSYFISETQYF
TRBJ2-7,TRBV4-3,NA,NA,TGCGCCAGCAGCCAAGTCACGCCAGCGGAATTATACGAGCAGTACTTC,CASSQVTPAELYEQYF
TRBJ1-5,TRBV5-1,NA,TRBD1,TGCGCCAGCAGCGCCGGACAGGGAGTCAATCAGCCCCAGCATTTT,CASSAGQGVNQPQHF
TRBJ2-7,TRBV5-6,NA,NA,TGTGCCAGCAGCTTGCGAGCTTTCGGGGGCGTGAGCTCCTACGAGCAGTACTTC,CASSLRAFGGVSSYEQYF
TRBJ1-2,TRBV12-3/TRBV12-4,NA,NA,TGTGCCAGCAGCCCCGGGACTGCGTATGGCTACACCTTC,CASSPGTAYGYTF
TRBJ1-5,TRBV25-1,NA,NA,TGTGCCAGCAGTGAATCCGGGGCAGGACCTAATCAGCCCCAGCATTTT,CASSESGAGPNQPQHF
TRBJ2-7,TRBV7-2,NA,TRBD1,TGTGCCAGCAGCCCCCGGACAGGGGTCGACGAGCAGTACTTC,CASSPRTGVDEQYF
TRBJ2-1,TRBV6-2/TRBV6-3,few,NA,TGTGCCAGTTGCTCTCGCCAGCGAGGGAGCGATGAGCAGTTCTTC,CASCSRQRGSDEQFF
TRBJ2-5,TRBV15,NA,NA,TGTGCCATCCAACAGGGCATACAAGAGACCCAGTACTTC,CAIQQGIQETQYF
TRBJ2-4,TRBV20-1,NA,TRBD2,TGCAGTGCTAGAGATCCGGGGCTAGCGGGTTTTCAGTACTTC,CSARDPGLAGFQYF
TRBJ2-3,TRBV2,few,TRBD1,TGTGCCAGCAGTGGGGGCAGGGGGCGCGGAGATACGCAGTATTTT,CASSGGRGRGDTQYF
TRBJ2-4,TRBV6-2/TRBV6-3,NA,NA,TGTGCCAGCAGTCCCCTAATACTAGCCAAAAACATTCAGTACTTC,CASSPLILAKNIQYF
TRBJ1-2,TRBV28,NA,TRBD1,TGTGCCAGCAGTTCGACAGGGGCTGGCTACACCTTC,CASSSTGAGYTF